These T cell receptor beta chains were read from a single sample in a study of blood T cell repertoires in COVID-19. Libraries were prepared by immunoSEQ multiplex PCR; TCRdb keeps only in-frame clonotypes and omits some of them. The sample consists of about 250,000 clones, more than 85% of them appearing once. Specimen: PBMCs or T cells enriched from blood (not recorded which). The receptors were sampled from a man between 40 and 49 years old who had recovered from COVID-19. Each CDR3 is given with its conserved first and last residue. The D gene is left open where the match is weak. Expanded clones get a size class; other rows say once, few or many, or leave the size out.

V	D	J	size	DNA	CDR3
TRBV7-2	.	TRBJ2-1	.	TGTGCCAGCAGCTTTCGAAGCCTAAGCTACAATGAGCAGTTCTTC	CASSFRSLSYNEQFF
TRBV2	.	TRBJ1-1	.	TGTGCCAGCAGTGAGTATGTAGTTCCGGGGGGCACTGAAGCTTTCTTT	CASSEYVVPGGTEAFF
TRBV6-5	TRBD1	TRBJ1-2	.	TGTGCCAGCAGCCGACAGGGCAACTATGGCTACACCTTC	CASSRQGNYGYTF
TRBV5-1	TRBD1	TRBJ1-6	.	TGCGCCAGCACGGTAGACCGGGACAGGTTGTCACCCCTCCACTTT	CASTVDRDRLSPLHF
TRBV29-1	TRBD2	TRBJ2-3	.	TGCAGCGTGGGGACTAGCGGACACACAGATACGCAGTATTTT	CSVGTSGHTDTQYF
TRBV5-6	TRBD1	TRBJ2-7	.	TGTGCCAGCAGCATCCGGCGGGGGACAGGGTCGGAGCAGTACTTC	CASSIRRGTGSEQYF
TRBV3-1/TRBV3-2	TRBD1	TRBJ1-1	.	TGTGCCAGCAGCCAAGTTCGGTCAGGGGGGACTGAAGCTTTCTTT	CASSQVRSGGTEAFF
TRBV5-1	TRBD1	TRBJ1-2	once	TGCGCCAGCAGCTACCAGGGGGTCTATGGCTACACCTTC	CASSYQGVYGYTF
TRBV5-1	TRBD2	TRBJ2-7	.	TGCGCCAGCAGCCTCCGAACTAGCGGGAGCTCCTACGAGCAGTACTTC	CASSLRTSGSSYEQYF
TRBV4-3	.	TRBJ2-7	.	TGCGCCAGCAGCCAATCCCTAACCTCCGGGACACCGGTTTACGAGCAGTACTTC	CASSQSLTSGTPVYEQYF
TRBV25-1	.	TRBJ1-1	.	TGTGCCAGCAGTGAATTACCCCGCCCGGCGGGGGACACTGAAGCTTTCTTT	CASSELPRPAGDTEAFF
TRBV5-4	TRBD1	TRBJ1-1	.	TGTGCCAGCAGCTCTTGGACAGGGATAAACACTGAAGCTTTCTTT	CASSSWTGINTEAFF
TRBV4-3	TRBD2	TRBJ2-7	.	TGCGCCAGCAGCCAAGATAAACCTAGCGGGAGGGCCGTCGAGCAGTACTTC	CASSQDKPSGRAVEQYF
TRBV18	TRBD1	TRBJ2-7	many	TGTGCCAGCTCACCAGACTCCGGGACAGGGTACAACGAGCAGTACTTC	CASSPDSGTGYNEQYF
TRBV7-3	.	TRBJ2-5	once	TGTGCCAGCAGCTTAACGTCGGAGGAGACCCAGTACTTC	CASSLTSEETQYF
TRBV4-1	.	TRBJ1-2	.	TGCGCCAGCAGTAAGGGGGGGTCCTATGGCTACACCTTC	CASSKGGSYGYTF
TRBV6-5	.	TRBJ1-2	.	TGTGCCAGCACGCAAGGCCGCGGGGCTGTTGGCTACACCTTC	CASTQGRGAVGYTF
TRBV7-9	.	TRBJ2-3	.	TGTGCCAGCAGCTCCACTACTCGACTGACAGATACGCAGTATTTT	CASSSTTRLTDTQYF
TRBV29-1	.	TRBJ2-3	.	TGCAGCGTTGCCTACTCTTACACAGATACGCAGTATTTT	CSVAYSYTDTQYF
TRBV7-8	.	TRBJ2-7	once	TGTGCCAGCAGCTGGCCTCGTGGTGGGAGCTGGGACGAGCAGTACTTC	CASSWPRGGSWDEQYF
TRBV6-5	TRBD1	TRBJ1-5	.	TGTGCCAGCAGTTCCCCAGGGGGGTCCGGCAATCAGCCCCAGCATTTT	CASSSPGGSGNQPQHF
TRBV28	TRBD1	TRBJ1-4	few	TGTGCCAGCAGTTTACGGTTCCAGGGGGTTAGTGAAAAACTGTTTTTT	CASSLRFQGVSEKLFF
TRBV18	TRBD1	TRBJ2-6	.	TGTGCCAGCTCATCGACTACCGGGACAGGGTCTGGGGCCAACGTCCTGACTTTC	CASSSTTGTGSGANVLTF
TRBV5-6	TRBD1	TRBJ1-2	.	TGTGCCAGCAGCTTGGGACAGGGGGCCTATGGCTACACCTTC	CASSLGQGAYGYTF
TRBV19	.	TRBJ1-1	once	TGTGCCAGTAGTATGACGGAGGGAGGGACTGAAGCTTTCTTT	CASSMTEGGTEAFF
TRBV4-3	TRBD2	TRBJ2-2	few	TGCGCCAGCAGCCAAGATCCAGCGGGAGAGACCGGGGAGCTGTTTTTT	CASSQDPAGETGELFF
TRBV2	.	TRBJ1-6	.	TGTGCCAGCAGTGAAGGGCCCTCTTCACCCCTCCACTTT	CASSEGPSSPLHF
TRBV6-5	TRBD1	TRBJ1-6	.	TGTGCCAGCAGTTACAGGCTGGGACAGAGTAATTCACCCCTCCACTTT	CASSYRLGQSNSPLHF
TRBV15	.	TRBJ2-4	.	TGTGCCACCAGCAGAGCGGGCATTCAGTACTTC	CATSRAGIQYF
TRBV7-9	TRBD1	TRBJ2-3	.	TGTGCCAGCAGCTTAGCGTTGGGGACAGGGGGCTCAGATACGCAGTATTTT	CASSLALGTGGSDTQYF
TRBV7-2	TRBD2	TRBJ2-1	.	TGTGCCAGCAGCTTAACAGCGGGGGGTCAGGAGCAGTTCTTC	CASSLTAGGQEQFF
TRBV7-6	.	TRBJ2-7	.	TGTGCCAGCAGCTTAGGGTCCAACCAGGAGCAGTACTTC	CASSLGSNQEQYF
TRBV3-1/TRBV3-2	TRBD2	TRBJ2-2	.	TGTGCCAGCAGCTTCGGCGGGCTAGCGGGGATCACCGGGGAGCTGTTTTTT	CASSFGGLAGITGELFF
TRBV19	TRBD2	TRBJ2-1	.	TGTGCCAGTAGTGGCGGTGGTAGCGGGCAAAACCCCAATGAGCAGTTCTTC	CASSGGGSGQNPNEQFF
TRBV5-6	.	TRBJ2-7	few	TGTGCCAGCAGCGGACAGTCTCCCTACGAGCAGTACTTC	CASSGQSPYEQYF
TRBV19	TRBD1	TRBJ1-3	.	TGTGCCAGTAGTAGAACGGGACAGGGACGCTCTGGAAACACCATATATTTT	CASSRTGQGRSGNTIYF
TRBV28	TRBD1	TRBJ2-7	.	TGTGCCACCAGGGGACAGGGGGCCTACGAGCAGTACTTC	CATRGQGAYEQYF
TRBV9	.	TRBJ1-2	.	TGTGCCAGCAGCTCAACTGGAGGGGTATCTGGCTACACCTTC	CASSSTGGVSGYTF
TRBV12-5	TRBD2	TRBJ2-1	.	TGTGCTAGTAAGGCTAGCGGGAGGGCGGATGAGCAGTTCTTC	CASKASGRADEQFF
TRBV18	TRBD2	TRBJ2-1	.	TGTGCCAGCTCACCACGTCAGCGGGAGCTTGGGAATGAGCAGTTCTTC	CASSPRQRELGNEQFF
TRBV18	TRBD1	TRBJ2-4	once	TGTGCCAGCTCACCCCGACTTCCGGGACAGGGTAATACCATTCAGTACTTC	CASSPRLPGQGNTIQYF
TRBV6-5	.	TRBJ1-2	once	TGTGCCAGTCATCACAGTCCCTATGGCTACACCTTC	CASHHSPYGYTF
TRBV13	TRBD2	TRBJ2-1	.	TGTGCCAGCAGCTGGGGACTAGCGGGAGATCCGTCCAATGAGCAGTTCTTC	CASSWGLAGDPSNEQFF
TRBV28	TRBD2	TRBJ2-1	.	TGTGCCAGCACTCTAGCGGGTAGCTCCTACAATGAGCAGTTCTTC	CASTLAGSSYNEQFF
TRBV7-9	TRBD1	TRBJ2-7	.	TGTGCCAGCAGCTCGGACAGGTTCTACGAGCAGTACTTC	CASSSDRFYEQYF
TRBV7-2	.	TRBJ1-5	.	TGTGCCAGCAGCCTCGACAGCTCCCCTCGTTATAGCAATCAGCCCCAGCATTTT	CASSLDSSPRYSNQPQHF
TRBV27	.	TRBJ2-6	.	TGTGCCAGCGGGCCCAGCTCTGGGGCCAACGTCCTGACTTTC	CASGPSSGANVLTF
TRBV9	.	TRBJ1-3	.	TGTGCCAGCAGCGTAGCTCCGGGGGGCGTTGGAAACACCATATATTTT	CASSVAPGGVGNTIYF
TRBV6-5	.	TRBJ1-5	.	TGTGCCAGCAGGGCCGCTTCGAGCAATCAGCCCCAGCATTTT	CASRAASSNQPQHF
TRBV5-5	.	TRBJ2-1	.	TGTGCCAGCACCTTGCGAAGCCACAATGAGCAGTTCTTC	CASTLRSHNEQFF
TRBV9	.	TRBJ2-2	.	TGTGCCAGCAGCTCCCTTACCCGGGGTCGGAACACCGGGGAGCTGTTTTTT	CASSSLTRGRNTGELFF
TRBV11-2	.	TRBJ1-1	.	TGTGCCAGCAGCTTAAGTCAGGGGACTGAAGCTTTCTTT	CASSLSQGTEAFF
TRBV28	.	TRBJ2-5	.	TGTGCCAGCAGTTTCTTTCGGGGTGGCAAGAAGACCCAGTACTTC	CASSFFRGGKKTQYF
TRBV6-5	.	TRBJ1-1	.	TGTGCCAGCAGTTACCAGGGGGAAGCTTTCTTT	CASSYQGEAFF
TRBV28	TRBD2	TRBJ2-5	.	TGTGCCAGCAGTTCAACCGGGACTAGCGGGGGTATACAAGAGACCCAGTACTTC	CASSSTGTSGGIQETQYF
TRBV14	.	TRBJ2-3	.	TGTGCCAGCAGCGCCCAGCGGTTTACGCAGTATTTT	CASSAQRFTQYF
TRBV29-1	TRBD2	TRBJ2-1	.	TGCAGCGGCAGCGGGATTCCCTACAATGAGCAGTTCTTC	CSGSGIPYNEQFF
TRBV4-2	TRBD1	TRBJ2-7	few	TGTGCCAGCAGCCAGCAACAGGGGTCCTACGAGCAGTACTTC	CASSQQQGSYEQYF
TRBV6-6	TRBD2	TRBJ2-7	.	TGTGCCAGCAGTCCCCGGGGGGGCCTCGGTGACTACGAGCAGTACTTC	CASSPRGGLGDYEQYF
TRBV6-5	.	TRBJ1-5	.	TGTGCCAGCAGCTCCGGCCGGGTCCAGCCCCAGCATTTT	CASSSGRVQPQHF